This is a list of T cell receptor beta chains from one sample in a study of shared T cell receptors in the human thymus. The table came from immunoSEQ multiplex PCR; TCRdb's copy has only in-frame clones and leaves some out. Among 500,000 to 550,000 clones listed, about four fifths were seen once. The same data also went into a second study, on human thymus T cells.

The sample comprised thymocytes. These receptors all come from a boy under two years old with a congenital heart defect. CDR3s include the opening cysteine and the closing phenylalanine or tryptophan. Each record gives: J gene, D gene, V gene, CDR3 protein. The D gene is left open where the match is weak.

J: TRBJ1-1
D: TRBD1
V: TRBV29-1
CDR3: CSVDQTGADGDTEAFF

J: TRBJ2-1
D: .
V: TRBV25-1
CDR3: CASSSPGTLTYNEQFF

J: TRBJ2-7
D: .
V: TRBV5-4
CDR3: CASSLDPSEQYF

J: TRBJ2-3
D: .
V: TRBV7-2
CDR3: CASSQGAGSGSGTDTQYF

J: TRBJ2-7
D: .
V: TRBV7-6
CDR3: CASSSEALETRSYEQYF

J: TRBJ1-4
D: .
V: TRBV19
CDR3: CASSIRTVRVYNEKLFF

J: TRBJ2-3
D: TRBD2
V: TRBV7-8
CDR3: CASSQCGGDPGLAGTDTQYF

J: TRBJ2-7
D: .
V: TRBV6-5
CDR3: CASTSGRRYEQYF

J: TRBJ2-2
D: .
V: TRBV5-5
CDR3: CASSLDRDTPNTGELFF

J: TRBJ1-4
D: .
V: TRBV6-1
CDR3: CASSGRGGRFATNEKLFF

J: TRBJ2-2
D: .
V: TRBV11-2
CDR3: CASRFNYRLPGELFF

J: TRBJ2-1
D: TRBD2
V: TRBV29-1
CDR3: CSVEDSPRAGVGEDEQFF

J: TRBJ2-1
D: TRBD2
V: TRBV15
CDR3: CATSRPEHKTSGSVDEQFF

J: TRBJ1-2
D: .
V: TRBV28
CDR3: CASSLGSVCYGYTF

J: TRBJ1-2
D: TRBD1
V: TRBV11-2
CDR3: CASSHRGTNYGYTF

J: TRBJ2-1
D: TRBD1
V: TRBV7-9
CDR3: CASSNRQGPSSYNEQFF

J: TRBJ2-1
D: .
V: TRBV10-3
CDR3: CAISETPLVPQFF

J: TRBJ2-6
D: .
V: TRBV19
CDR3: CASSRRISGANVLTF

J: TRBJ2-5
D: TRBD2
V: TRBV29-1
CDR3: CSVGLAGGEETQYF

J: TRBJ1-1
D: TRBD1
V: TRBV29-1
CDR3: CSGTGDFTEAFF

J: TRBJ2-1
D: .
V: TRBV6-5
CDR3: CASRGVGKRRNEQFF

J: TRBJ1-5
D: .
V: TRBV6-1
CDR3: CASSESGREDYQPQHF

J: TRBJ2-5
D: .
V: TRBV27
CDR3: CASSCKGDYHLQETQYF

J: TRBJ1-4
D: .
V: TRBV5-6
CDR3: CASSWGGGCKRKTVF

J: TRBJ1-2
D: .
V: TRBV30
CDR3: CAWSGGGGYTF

J: TRBJ2-3
D: .
V: TRBV4-2
CDR3: CASSHAAADTQYF

J: TRBJ1-5
D: TRBD1
V: TRBV6-6
CDR3: CASTTGDSNQPQHF